Presented here are 5 T cell receptor beta chains from one specimen sequenced in a study of response to subunit inactivated influenza vaccine. MiXCR was run by TCRdb on the RT-PCR reads, yielding one entry per CDR3 protein. The data show some 550,000 distinct CDR3 sequences, with under 25% seen just once and approximately 2.9% held by the top ten. This sample was also put to use in a study of T cells expressing NK-cell markers. That source adds: The cDNA for TCR beta came from 5'RACE template switching with UMIs.

The material sequenced was CD4+ T cells sorted from PBMCs, taken approximately 13 days after vaccination. These receptors came from a man over 45 who received an inactivated influenza vaccine.

Written as DNA, the CDR3 is TGTGCCAGCAGCCAAGGGGAAGCGGGAGCCCGCGAGCAGTACTTC. Its protein product is CASSQGEAGAREQYF. The chain carries TRBV4-2 and TRBJ2-7, with 8 nucleotides matching TRBD2. V trimming: 1 base; J trimming: 6 bases; junction bases outside the gene matches: 8. This CDR3 contains 15 residues. Germline V gene sequence: CDR1 LGHNA, CDR2 YNFKEQ.

This clonotype was seen repeatedly, ten times or more. The rearrangement links TRBV29-1 to TRBJ2-3; D uncertain. Trimming took off 1 base at V and 0 bases at J, with 8 bases between the two ends. The CDR3 is 14 amino acids. Germline loops: CDR1 SQVTM, CDR2 ANQGSEA. CDR3 residues: CSVEGLGSTDTQYF. CDR3 sequence (DNA): TGCAGCGTTGAAGGGTTAGGCAGCACAGATACGCAGTATTTT.

The table lists this clonotype with a few counts. The rearrangement links TRBV6-2 or TRBV6-3 to TRBJ2-1; 8 bases fit TRBD2. The CDR3 is made up of 16 amino acids. Germline V lookup: CDR1 MNHEY, CDR2 SVGEGT. With V trimmed by 4 bases and J by 4 bases, 9 bases remained unmatched. As DNA, the CDR3 is TGTGCCAGCAGTTTCAGATCGGGGGGGCTTTACAATGAGCAGTTCTTC. Its translation is CASSFRSGGLYNEQFF.

The CDR3 loop is CSAGPVGGFQRDTQYF. CDR3 DNA sequence: TGCAGTGCCGGACCGGTTGGCGGATTCCAGAGGGATACGCAGTATTTT. This sequence joins TRBV20-1 and TRBJ2-3; D unresolved. The CDR3 spans 16 residues. The V and J ends lost 6 bases and 6 bases respectively, with 25 bases between them. Germline assignment: CDR1 DFQATT and CDR2 SNEGSKA (reference sequence).

This clonotype showed up just a few times. J is TRBJ2-2 and V is TRBV20-1, with TRBD2 matching 14 bases. V was pared by 6 bases and J by 7 bases, with 7 bases of the junction left unmatched. Germline V gives CDR1 DFQATT, CDR2 SNEGSKA (reference sequence). This CDR3 contains 15 residues. CDR3 bases: TGCAGTGCAACGGGACTAGCGGGAGTGGACGGGGAGCTGTTTTTT. Encoded protein: CSATGLAGVDGELFF.